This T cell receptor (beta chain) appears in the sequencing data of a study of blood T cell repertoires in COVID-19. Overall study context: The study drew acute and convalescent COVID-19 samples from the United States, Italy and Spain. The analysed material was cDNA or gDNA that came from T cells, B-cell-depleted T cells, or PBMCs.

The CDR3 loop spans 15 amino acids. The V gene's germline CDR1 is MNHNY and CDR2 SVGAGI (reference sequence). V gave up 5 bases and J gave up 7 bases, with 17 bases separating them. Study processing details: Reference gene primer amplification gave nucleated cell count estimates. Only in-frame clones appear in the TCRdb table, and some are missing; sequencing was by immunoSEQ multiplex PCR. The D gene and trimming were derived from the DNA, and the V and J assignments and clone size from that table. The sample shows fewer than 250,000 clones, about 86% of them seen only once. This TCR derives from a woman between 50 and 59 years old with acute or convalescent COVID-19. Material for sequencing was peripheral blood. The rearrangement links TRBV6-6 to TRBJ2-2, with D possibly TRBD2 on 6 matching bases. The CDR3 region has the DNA TGTGCCAGCAGTCGCCCCATGGGGGGTCTCGGGGAGCTGTTTTTT. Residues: CASSRPMGGLGELFF.